This entry features one T cell receptor beta chain sequence. Antigen unknown. This CDR3 region has 13 residues. CDR1 and CDR2 (germline): SQVTM, ANQGSEA. Trimming pared 7 bases from V and 4 bases from J, leaving 15 bases between. These data are taken from a study of T cell repertoires in cytomegalovirus infection. Study in general: Both a matching HLA type and CMV infection were indicated by public TCR beta signatures.

TCRdb ran MiXCR on the reads and lists one entry per CDR3 protein. Of some 800,000 distinct CDR3 sequences listed, almost 30% are singletons. The V call is TRBV29-1, the J call TRBJ2-3; D is unclear. The input for sequencing was cultured CD8+ T cells from PBMCs, taken from culture after CMV antigen stimulation. The origin of this receptor is a human donor in good health (CMV status not recorded). Some clones in this sample may be carry-over from other donors' samples. The CDR3: CSELHMFADTQYF. In DNA, the CDR3 is TGCAGCGAGCTGCACATGTTCGCAGATACGCAGTATTTT.